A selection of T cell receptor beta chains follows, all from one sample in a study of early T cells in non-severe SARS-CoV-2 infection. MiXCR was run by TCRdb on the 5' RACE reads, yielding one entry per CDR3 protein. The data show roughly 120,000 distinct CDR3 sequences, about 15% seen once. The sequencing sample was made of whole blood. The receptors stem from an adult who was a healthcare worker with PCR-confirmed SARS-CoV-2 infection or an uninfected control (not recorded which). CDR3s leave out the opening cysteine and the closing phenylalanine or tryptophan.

cdr3_aa: ASSWTGSWGGEKLF
j_call: TRBJ1-4
v_call: TRBV7-2

cdr3_aa: SAIEGGPNSPLH
j_call: TRBJ1-6
v_call: TRBV20-1

cdr3_aa: ASSTSGGAFGNTQY
j_call: TRBJ2-3
v_call: TRBV7-2

cdr3_aa: ASSWTVGTTEAF
j_call: TRBJ1-1
v_call: TRBV7-8

cdr3_aa: ASQGTANTDTQY
j_call: TRBJ2-3
v_call: TRBV19

cdr3_aa: ASSSLGQPQH
j_call: TRBJ1-5
v_call: TRBV6-2/TRBV6-3

cdr3_aa: SVRTGEVNEQF
j_call: TRBJ2-1
v_call: TRBV29-1

cdr3_aa: ASSNSGRQTNEQF
j_call: TRBJ2-1
v_call: TRBV25-1

cdr3_aa: ATGLPRRTEAF
j_call: TRBJ1-1
v_call: TRBV6-2/TRBV6-3

cdr3_aa: ASSPSGGLGSYNEQF
j_call: TRBJ2-1
v_call: TRBV27

cdr3_aa: ASSQDWASGEQY
j_call: TRBJ2-7
v_call: TRBV4-1

cdr3_aa: SAVVRTSGDTQY
j_call: TRBJ2-3
v_call: TRBV20-1

cdr3_aa: ASSPIGTDTQY
j_call: TRBJ2-3
v_call: TRBV7-2

cdr3_aa: ASSSGSGGREETQY
j_call: TRBJ2-5
v_call: TRBV5-1

cdr3_aa: ATSRANQPQH
j_call: TRBJ1-5
v_call: TRBV15

cdr3_aa: ASRYWGYEQY
j_call: TRBJ2-7
v_call: TRBV6-1

cdr3_aa: ASSLEMDQPQH
j_call: TRBJ1-5
v_call: TRBV18

cdr3_aa: ASSEEASLDTQY
j_call: TRBJ2-3
v_call: TRBV2

cdr3_aa: ASGSPSIMETEAF
j_call: TRBJ1-1
v_call: TRBV12-5

cdr3_aa: ASSPAGTRNTEAF
j_call: TRBJ1-1
v_call: TRBV3-1

cdr3_aa: SAKHWTVLNQPQH
j_call: TRBJ1-5
v_call: TRBV20-1

cdr3_aa: ASSLRQINEKLF
j_call: TRBJ1-4
v_call: TRBV11-2

cdr3_aa: ASSLSQAAYEQY
j_call: TRBJ2-7
v_call: TRBV12-3/TRBV12-4

cdr3_aa: SARDRGSENTIY
j_call: TRBJ1-3
v_call: TRBV20-1

cdr3_aa: ASSLQTEGGTEAF
j_call: TRBJ1-1
v_call: TRBV6-6

cdr3_aa: AWGRVLNTEAF
j_call: TRBJ1-1
v_call: TRBV30

cdr3_aa: ASSLAEGHPNTVAF
j_call: TRBJ1-1
v_call: TRBV7-8

cdr3_aa: ASSPRAPDINTGELF
j_call: TRBJ2-2
v_call: TRBV9

cdr3_aa: ASNYGQNSPLH
j_call: TRBJ1-6
v_call: TRBV6-2/TRBV6-3

cdr3_aa: ASNLAGEEKQPQH
j_call: TRBJ1-5
v_call: TRBV7-9

cdr3_aa: SARAGTGPYEQY
j_call: TRBJ2-7
v_call: TRBV20-1

cdr3_aa: AIRRGDAVVGSNVLT
j_call: TRBJ2-6
v_call: TRBV10-3

cdr3_aa: ASSFGTNYGYT
j_call: TRBJ1-2
v_call: TRBV7-2

cdr3_aa: ASRNEPDTQY
j_call: TRBJ2-3
v_call: TRBV10-3

cdr3_aa: ASSSILTLYNEQF
j_call: TRBJ2-1
v_call: TRBV7-8

cdr3_aa: ASGVGVLYGYT
j_call: TRBJ1-2
v_call: TRBV2

cdr3_aa: ASSETGAGETQY
j_call: TRBJ2-5
v_call: TRBV12-3/TRBV12-4

cdr3_aa: ASTLVEGENTGELF
j_call: TRBJ2-2
v_call: TRBV12-3/TRBV12-4

cdr3_aa: ASSATPVGSNQPQH
j_call: TRBJ1-5
v_call: TRBV12-3/TRBV12-4

cdr3_aa: ASSSLSGSTYEQY
j_call: TRBJ2-7
v_call: TRBV7-6

cdr3_aa: ASSDLLSNQPQH
j_call: TRBJ1-5
v_call: TRBV25-1

cdr3_aa: SAVDVARTSSYNSPLH
j_call: TRBJ1-6
v_call: TRBV20-1

cdr3_aa: ASSMYRGGLPVQY
j_call: TRBJ2-7
v_call: TRBV7-6